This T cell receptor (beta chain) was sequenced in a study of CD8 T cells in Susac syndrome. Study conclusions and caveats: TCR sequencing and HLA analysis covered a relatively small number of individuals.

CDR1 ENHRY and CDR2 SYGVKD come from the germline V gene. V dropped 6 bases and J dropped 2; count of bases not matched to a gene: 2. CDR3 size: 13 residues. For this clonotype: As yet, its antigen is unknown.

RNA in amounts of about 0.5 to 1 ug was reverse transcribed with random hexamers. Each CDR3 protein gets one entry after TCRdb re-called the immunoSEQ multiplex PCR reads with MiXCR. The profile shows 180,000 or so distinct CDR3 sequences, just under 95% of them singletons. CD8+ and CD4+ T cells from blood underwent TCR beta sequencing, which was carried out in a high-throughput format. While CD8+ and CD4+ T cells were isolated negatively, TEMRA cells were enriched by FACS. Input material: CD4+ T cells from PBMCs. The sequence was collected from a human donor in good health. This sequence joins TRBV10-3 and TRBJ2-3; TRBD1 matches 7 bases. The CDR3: CAIRGTVTDTQYF. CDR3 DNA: TGTGCCATCAGGGGGACAGTCACAGATACGCAGTATTTT.